This T cell receptor (beta chain) originates from a study of control samples from healthy donors and cancer patients. Between the trimmed V and J ends, which lost 0 bases and 1 base, there was a span of 14 bases. CDR3 length: 17 residues. The germline V gene has CDR1 LNHDA and CDR2 SQIVND (reference sequence). This clone was counted between two and nine times. Here immunoSEQ multiplex PCR was the method, and the copy in TCRdb shows in-frame clones only, minus some. The sample shows roughly 120,000 clones, under 95% of them seen only once. The J gene is TRBJ2-3, the V gene TRBV19; TRBD1 or TRBD2 may be the D gene (5 bases each). The sequenced sample consisted of PBMCs. This clonotype originated in a man aged 50 or older with head and neck cancer. CDR3 nucleotide sequence: TGTGCCAGTAGTATAGATCCCCGACGGGGCGGCACAGATACGCAGTATTTT. Its protein product is CASSIDPRRGGTDTQYF.